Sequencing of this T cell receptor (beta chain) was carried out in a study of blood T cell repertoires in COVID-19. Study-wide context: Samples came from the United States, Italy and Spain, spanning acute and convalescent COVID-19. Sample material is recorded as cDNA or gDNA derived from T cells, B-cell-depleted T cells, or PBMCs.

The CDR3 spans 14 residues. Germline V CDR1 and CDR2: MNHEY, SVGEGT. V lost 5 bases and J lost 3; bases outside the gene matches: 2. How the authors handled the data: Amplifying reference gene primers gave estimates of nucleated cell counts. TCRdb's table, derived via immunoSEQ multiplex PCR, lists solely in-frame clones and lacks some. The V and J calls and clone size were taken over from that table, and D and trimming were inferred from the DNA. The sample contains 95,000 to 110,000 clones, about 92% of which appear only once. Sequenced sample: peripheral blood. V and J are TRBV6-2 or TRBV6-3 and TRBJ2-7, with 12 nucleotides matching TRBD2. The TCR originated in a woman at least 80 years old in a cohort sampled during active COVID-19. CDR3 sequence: CASSAGLAGYEQYF. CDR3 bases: TGTGCCAGCAGTGCGGGACTAGCGGGCTACGAGCAGTACTTC.